This T cell receptor beta chain stems from a study of shared clonotypes between healthy human individuals. The CDR3 spans 12 residues. Germline V gives CDR1 SGHAT, CDR2 FQNNGV. As for this clone: The junction and the germline gene differ at one end; a read error may be behind it.

The protocol was immunoSEQ multiplex PCR, while the TCRdb copy is restricted to in-frame clones and leaves out a portion. This table holds fewer than 2.5 million clones, 93% found once. This sequence originates from a young man in good health. Some clones in this sample may be carry-over from other donors' samples. Sequences were obtained from naive CD4+ T cells from PBMCs. Subset given: CD45RA+ positively selected. The J gene is TRBJ1-3, the V gene TRBV11-2, with D uncertain. The CDR3 nucleotides read TGTGCCAGCAGCATAGAAGGAGGCACCATATATTTT. It is translated as CASSIEGGTIYF.